Below are 31 T cell receptor beta chains sequenced from a single sample in a study of human T cells and chemical hapten exposure. The time point was: patch test 3, about 24 weeks after DPC sensitization. Treatment of the sample: therapeutic diphenylcyclopropenone sensitization with weekly scalp DPC. Using its own MiXCR run on the RACE reads, TCRdb lists one record per CDR3 protein. This sample has more than 70,000 distinct CDR3 sequences, with 11% found just once. This sample comprised whole blood, obtained in connection with sensitization to the hapten diphenylcyclopropenone (DPC). These receptors were obtained from a woman aged 25-40 years with alopecia areata. Some clones in this sample may be carry-over from other donors' samples.

This clonotype was seen only once. A much larger clone differs by one base, so this may be a read error. The CDR3 DNA reads as TGTACCAGCAGTTTAGGGGGGGAGTACACTGAAGCTTTCTTT. The encoded protein is CTSSLGGEYTEAFF. The gene calls are TRBV12-3 or TRBV12-4 and TRBJ1-1; a weak D match, TRBD1 (6 bases). The CDR3 totals 14 residues.

The chain has TRBV7-9 and TRBJ2-7; D is perhaps TRBD2 (5 bases). The CDR3 loop spans 15 amino acids. Germline-derived CDR1 and CDR2 are SEHNR and FQNEAQ (reference sequence). Deletions cut 1 base from V and 2 bases from J, with 12 bases between. CDR3 nucleotides: TGTGCCAGCAGCTTAGTTCCGACGGGAACCTACGAGCAGTACGTC. It encodes CASSLVPTGTYEQYV.

On this clonotype itself: One end of the junction fails to match germline, which may point to a read error. The chain links TRBV5-5 to TRBJ1-5; TRBD1 agrees at 8 bases. The germline gives CDR1 SGHKS, CDR2 YYEKEE (reference sequence). This CDR3 is 16 amino acids long. CDR3 coding DNA: TGTGCCATCAGCTTTGGGACAGGAGTCTTCAATCAGCCCCAGCATTTT. The encoded protein is CAISFGTGVFNQPQHF.

This clonotype has a count of ten or more. V usage is TRBV4-2 and J usage is TRBJ2-2, with TRBD2 matching 11 bases. Germline V gene sequence: CDR1 LGHNA, CDR2 YNFKEQ. This CDR3 comprises 15 residues. The junction had 2 bases not matched to a gene; V was cut back by 5 bases and J by 3 bases. CDR3 coding DNA: TGTGCCAGCAGCGCACTAGCGGGGGACACCGGGGAGCTGTTTTTT. It yields the protein CASSALAGDTGELFF.

V is TRBV10-2 and J is TRBJ1-4; tentative D call: TRBD1 (5 bases). Trimming took 8 bases from V and 8 from J, leaving 15 bases between them. CDR1 and CDR2 from the germline V gene are WSHSY and SAAADI. The CDR3 length is 13 residues. The CDR3 DNA reads TGCGCCAGCGGCGGGACGGCGGGGGAAAAACTGTTTTTT. It codes for CASGGTAGEKLFF.

In this sample, this clonotype turned up a few times. The chain uses TRBV6-5 and TRBJ2-1; maybe TRBD1 (8 bases). V was shortened by 2 bases and J by 3 bases, with 11 bases between the two germline ends. Per the germline V gene, CDR1 is MNHEY and CDR2 is SVGAGI. The CDR3 sequence is 15 residues long. The CDR3 loop reads CASSYTGGVYNEQFF. The CDR3 nucleotides are TGTGCCAGCAGTTACACAGGGGGGGTCTACAATGAGCAGTTCTTC.

This clonotype was counted only a few times. V gene TRBV12-3 or TRBV12-4 combines with J gene TRBJ2-3; 7 positions match TRBD1. The J segment lost 0 bases and the V segment lost 6 bases, leaving 3 bases of the junction unmatched. The CDR3 loop spans 14 amino acids. The chain's CDR3 is CASSPGQSTDTQYF. CDR3 in DNA: TGTGCCAGCAGCCCGGGACAGAGCACAGATACGCAGTATTTT.

This clonotype was found many times. The V gene is TRBV28, the J gene TRBJ2-5, with D unclear. CDR3 length: 15 amino acids. V was pared by 2 bases and J by 1 base, with 11 bases between. CDR1 and CDR2 from the germline V gene are MDHEN and SYDVKM. This CDR3 reads CASSLPTGSQETQYF. Written as DNA, the CDR3 is TGTGCCAGCAGTTTACCGACTGGATCCCAAGAGACCCAGTACTTC.

In its sample, this clonotype was seen a few times. V and J are TRBV14 and TRBJ2-7; no clear D gene. Germline assignment: CDR1 SGHDN and CDR2 FVKESK. Trimming removed 1 base from V and 2 bases from J, with 9 bases in between. This CDR3 comprises 14 residues. The CDR3 is CASSQGRGAYEQYF. CDR3 bases: TGTGCCAGCAGCCAAGGACGTGGGGCCTACGAGCAGTACTTC.

In this sample, this clonotype turned up many times. The CDR3 DNA reads TGCGCCAGCACCCGAGGACAGCTAAACACTGAAGCTTTCTTT. Translation gives CASTRGQLNTEAFF. The chain links TRBV5-1 to TRBJ1-1, with a tentative D call TRBD1 (6 bases). CDR1 SGHRS and CDR2 YFSETQ come from the germline V gene. CDR3 size: 14 residues. The ends were cut back, 6 bases at V and 2 bases at J, with 14 bases in the middle.

This clonotype was counted at least ten times. The rearrangement joins TRBV6-2 or TRBV6-3 to TRBJ2-1; TRBD1 aligns across 9 bases. V lost 6 bases and J lost 7; bases outside the gene matches: 7. Germline CDR1 reads MNHEY; CDR2 reads SVGEGT. This CDR3 region has 14 residues. CDR3 amino acids: CASSRDRVNNEQFF. The CDR3 region has the DNA TGTGCCAGCAGCCGGGACAGGGTAAATAATGAGCAGTTCTTC.

This clonotype was counted only a few times. The V call is TRBV12-3 or TRBV12-4, the J call TRBJ1-5; 7 bases align to TRBD1. This CDR3 region has 14 residues. The J segment lost 3 bases and the V segment lost 7 bases, leaving 6 bases of the junction unmatched. The DNA for the CDR3 is TGTGCCAGCACCGGGACAGACCACAATCAGCCCCAGCATTTT. It translates to CASTGTDHNQPQHF.

This clonotype has a count of ten or more. The chain recombines TRBV2 with TRBJ1-2, with D possibly matching TRBD1 (5 bases). The germline V gene has CDR1 SNHLY and CDR2 FYNNEI. CDR3 size: 14 residues. V gave up 4 bases and J gave up 8 bases, with 17 bases separating them. The CDR3 DNA reads as TGTGCCAGCAGTGTATGGGCCGGGGGTCCCGGCTACACCTTC. It is translated as CASSVWAGGPGYTF.

V usage is TRBV19 and J usage is TRBJ1-2, with D possibly matching TRBD1 (6 bases). Germline V gene data show CDR1 as LNHDA and CDR2 as SQIVND (reference sequence). The V and J ends lost 6 bases and 1 base respectively, with 12 bases between them. CDR3 length: 14 residues. CDR3 region: CASSSDRNNYGYTF. As DNA, the CDR3 is TGTGCCAGTAGCTCCGACAGGAATAACTATGGCTACACCTTC.

This clonotype appeared many times. V is TRBV28 and J is TRBJ1-2, with 9 bases matching TRBD1. The CDR3 has 15 residues. Germline trimming cut 5 bases from V and 4 bases from J; bases unmatched to any gene: 8. Germline V gene sequence: CDR1 MDHEN, CDR2 SYDVKM. CDR3 DNA sequence: TGTGCCAGCAGTGACGGGGACAGGGTAACCTATGGCTACACCTTC. It is translated as CASSDGDRVTYGYTF.

The chain carries TRBV4-1 and TRBJ2-5; no clear D gene. The germline V gene encodes CDR1 MGHRA and CDR2 YSYEKL. This CDR3 has 14 residues. V gave up 0 bases and J gave up 3 bases, with 8 bases separating them. The CDR3 sequence is CASSQEGRKETQYF. CDR3 DNA sequence: TGCGCCAGCAGCCAAGAAGGCAGAAAAGAGACCCAGTACTTC.

The V and J genes are TRBV27 and TRBJ2-6, with D possibly being TRBD1 or TRBD2 (5 bases each). CDR3 size: 15 residues. The V and J ends lost 5 bases and 2 bases respectively, with 10 bases between them. In germline, CDR1 is MNHEY, CDR2 SMNVEV (reference sequence). The CDR3 nucleotides read TGTGCCAGCAGTCCTCGGGGACCTGGGGCCAACGTCCTGACTTTC. Its protein product is CASSPRGPGANVLTF. The whole variable domain, remainder taken from reference TRBV27 and TRBJ2-6, is EAQVTQNPRYLITVTGKKLTVTCSQNMNHEYMSWYRQDPGLGLRQIYYSMNVEVTDKGDVPEGYKVSRKEKRNFPLILESPSPNQTSLYFCASSPRGPGANVLTFGAGSRLTVL.

This clonotype was seen many times. The chain has TRBV7-9 and TRBJ2-7, with D possibly TRBD1 on 5 matching bases. Trimming left V 8 bases short and J 7 bases short, with 12 bases between. Germline CDR1 is SEHNR and CDR2 is FQNEAQ (reference sequence). The CDR3 has 11 amino acids. The CDR3 here is CASGQLGEQYV. For the CDR3, the DNA is TGTGCCAGCGGACAATTGGGAGAGCAGTACGTC.

The sample holds many counts of this clonotype. The chain combines TRBV10-2 with TRBJ1-3; D is undetermined. Deletions cut 6 bases from V and 8 bases from J, with 17 bases between. The CDR3 extends over 14 amino acids. The V gene's germline CDR1 is WSHSY and CDR2 SAAADI. CDR3 in amino acids: CASRLSRASDTIYF. The CDR3 DNA is TGCGCCAGCAGACTATCCCGGGCGTCAGACACCATATATTTT.

This clonotype was found many times. The chain recombines TRBV12-3 or TRBV12-4 with TRBJ2-2, with 8 bases aligning to TRBD2. The CDR3 sequence is 13 residues long. The ends lost 7 bases at V and 5 bases at J; junction bases unmatched: 3. This chain's CDR3 is CASNRGGTGELFF. The CDR3 DNA sequence: TGTGCCAGCAACCGGGGGGGAACCGGGGAGCTGTTTTTT.

About this clonotype itself: Mismatch with germline at one junction end may stem from a read error. V is TRBV28 and J is TRBJ2-5; D might be TRBD1 (5 bases). CDR1 and CDR2 (germline): MDHEN, SYDVKM. There are 13 residues in the CDR3. DNA of the CDR3: TGTGTCAGCCGCAACTTGTCCGACAGACTCCAGTACTTC. Its protein is CVSRNLSDRLQYF.

This clonotype was picked up many times. This chain connects TRBV29-1 to TRBJ2-5; 7 nucleotides match TRBD2. CDR3 size: 15 residues. V lost 0 bases to trimming and J lost 5 bases; unmatched junction nucleotides: 9. The germline CDR1 and CDR2 sequences are SQVTM and ANQGSEA. This CDR3 reads CSVEDLFGGRETQYF. CDR3 sequence (DNA): TGCAGCGTTGAAGATCTTTTCGGGGGGAGGGAGACCCAGTACTTC.

The chain joins TRBV6-5 to TRBJ2-1, with D possibly being TRBD1 (6 bases). The CDR3 totals 15 residues. Trimming stripped 4 bases from V and 0 bases from J, with 10 bases between. CDR1 and CDR2 (germline): MNHEY, SVGAGI. Here the CDR3 DNA reads TGTGCCAGCAGTTCGAGGGACATCTCCTACAATGAGCAGTTCTTC. Translating it yields CASSSRDISYNEQFF.

This chain connects TRBV6-6 to TRBJ1-3; the match to TRBD1 covers 8 bases. This CDR3 has 14 residues. Germline V gene lookup returns CDR1 MNHNY and CDR2 SVGAGI (reference sequence). With 7 bases clipped from V and 0 bases from J, the junction kept 2 bases outside the gene matches. In nucleotides, the CDR3 is TGTGCCAGCAACAGGGGGAACTCTGGAAACACCATATATTTT. This sequence encodes CASNRGNSGNTIYF.

There are many counts of this clonotype. The chain is built from TRBV7-2 and TRBJ2-7, with D maybe TRBD2 (6 bases). Trimming pared 5 bases from V and 2 bases from J, leaving 16 bases between. The CDR3 is 15 residues long. Germline CDR1 SGHTA, CDR2 FQGNSA. The CDR3 region has the DNA TGTGCCAGCAGCCCATCGGGACTTCTACCCTACGAGCAGTACTTC. Translation: CASSPSGLLPYEQYF.

The gene calls are TRBV11-3 and TRBJ2-3; D remains ambiguous. In germline, CDR1 is SGHNT, CDR2 YENEEA. Trimming removed 1 base at V and 6 bases at J, with 11 bases between. The CDR3 contains 14 residues. The CDR3 region has the DNA TGTGCCAGCAGCTTAGGGGCGGTGAGGGATACGCAGTATTTT. Protein: CASSLGAVRDTQYF.

This chain links TRBV20-1 with TRBJ2-7, with D perhaps matching TRBD2 (5 bases). Trimming took off 3 bases at V and 1 base at J, with 13 bases between the two ends. Looked up from germline, CDR1 is DFQATT and CDR2 is SNEGSKA (reference sequence). The CDR3 runs to 14 residues. This chain's CDR3 is CSARHADSSYEQYV. The CDR3, as DNA: TGCAGTGCTAGGCATGCGGACTCATCCTACGAGCAGTACGTC.

In this sample, this clonotype turned up many times. V usage is TRBV10-2 and J usage is TRBJ1-2, with D possibly being TRBD1 (5 bases). CDR3 size: 13 residues. CDR1 is WSHSY and CDR2 is SAAADI in the germline V gene. The V end lost 3 bases, the J end lost 8 bases, and 13 bases lay between the germline ends. In DNA, the CDR3 is TGCGCCAGCAGTGATCTGCCGGGGGTAGGCTACACCTTC. Translation: CASSDLPGVGYTF.

This clonotype was seen only a few times. This chain links TRBV5-4 with TRBJ2-7, with D unclear. V was clipped by 0 bases and J by 4 bases, with 11 bases between them. The CDR3 runs to 14 residues. Germline values: CDR1 SGHNT, CDR2 YYREEE (reference sequence). The CDR3 sequence: CASSLGAGLYEQYF. The CDR3 coding sequence is TGTGCCAGCAGCTTGGGGGCAGGCTTATACGAGCAGTACTTC.

This clonotype was seen a handful of times. V and J are TRBV29-1 and TRBJ2-5; tentative D call: TRBD1 (5 bases). This CDR3 has 18 amino acids. Germline lookup yields CDR1 SQVTM and CDR2 ANQGSEA. The V end lost 4 bases, the J end lost 1 base, and 25 bases lay between the germline ends. The chain's CDR3 is CSVVAPTTIRGSQETQYF. CDR3 coding DNA: TGCAGCGTTGTCGCCCCGACCACCATAAGGGGCTCCCAAGAGACCCAGTACTTC.

The sample holds many counts of this clonotype. The chain is built from TRBV11-2 and TRBJ1-3; weak D call: TRBD1 (6 bases). Germline lookup yields CDR1 SGHAT and CDR2 FQNNGV. V was clipped by 5 bases and J by 2 bases, with 16 bases between them. The CDR3 is 16 amino acids. The CDR3 nucleotides are TGTGCCAGCAGCCGGAGAGACTGGACAGCTGGAAACACCATATATTTT. Its translation: CASSRRDWTAGNTIYF.